This section outlines one T cell receptor (beta chain) sequence together with its context. The CDR3 contains 15 residues. With 3 bases clipped from V and 10 bases from J, the junction kept 10 bases outside the gene matches. The germline CDR1 and CDR2 sequences are SGHDT and YYEEEE. The sample is drawn from a study of technical replicates of blood from a few donors. Assay used: immunoSEQ multiplex PCR; TCRdb lists only in-frame clones, some missing. The sample includes 55,000 to 70,000 clones, nearly 90% of them seen just once. This receptor was taken from a human donor in good health. Some clones in this sample may be carry-over from other donors' samples. Sequenced material: PBMCs. The chain has TRBV5-6 and TRBJ1-6; 7 bases map to TRBD1. CDR3 amino acids: CASSSYRGGKSPLHF. CDR3 nucleotide sequence: TGTGCCAGCAGCTCGTACAGGGGTGGTAAATCACCCCTCCACTTT.